These T cell receptor beta chains were read from a single sample in a study of cytomegalovirus exposure and HLA in healthy donors. Libraries were prepared by immunoSEQ multiplex PCR; TCRdb keeps only in-frame clonotypes and omits some of them. The sample includes approximately 79,000 clones, around 74% of them seen just once. The source material was PBMCs. The receptors here all came from a boy aged 5-17 years in good health and CMV-seronegative. The CDR3 runs from the conserved cysteine through the conserved F or W. A D gene is named only where the DNA matches it firmly. Size is omitted from some rows. Given values are once, few, many or a class for expanded clones.

V: TRBV4-3; J: TRBJ1-5; D: TRBD1; size: .; DNA: TGCGCCAGCAGCCAAACAGGGGATTCCAATCAGCCCCAGCATTTT; CDR3: CASSQTGDSNQPQHF
V: TRBV28; J: TRBJ2-7; D: TRBD2; size: .; DNA: TGTGCCAGCAGTTTTAATCTAGCGGGGGGCCCCTACGAGCAGTACTTC; CDR3: CASSFNLAGGPYEQYF
V: TRBV13; J: TRBJ1-1; D: TRBD1; size: .; DNA: TGTGCCAGCAGCTTAGGTCAGGGGGCAAGGGCTTTCTTT; CDR3: CASSLGQGARAFF
V: TRBV7-6; J: TRBJ2-5; D: .; size: .; DNA: TGTGCCAGCAGCTTAGCAGGGGGTATGCAAGAGACCCAGTACTTC; CDR3: CASSLAGGMQETQYF
V: TRBV7-2; J: TRBJ2-5; D: .; size: .; DNA: TGTGCCAGCAGCTTAGCGGGAGTTGGAGAGACCCAGTACTTC; CDR3: CASSLAGVGETQYF
V: TRBV7-9; J: TRBJ2-3; D: TRBD2; size: .; DNA: TGTGCCAGCACCAGCGGGGGACGGGGTACGCAGTATTTT; CDR3: CASTSGGRGTQYF
V: TRBV15; J: TRBJ2-5; D: .; size: .; DNA: TGTGCCACCAGCAGAGATACCAGTAAAGAGACCCAGTACTTC; CDR3: CATSRDTSKETQYF
V: TRBV5-1; J: TRBJ2-3; D: .; size: .; DNA: TGCGCCAGCAGCTCCGACAGTTTCACAGATACGCAGTATTTT; CDR3: CASSSDSFTDTQYF
V: TRBV29-1; J: TRBJ1-4; D: TRBD1; size: few; DNA: TGCAGCGTTGCGGCGGACAGGGGGGGTGAAAAACTGTTTTTT; CDR3: CSVAADRGGEKLFF
V: TRBV4-3; J: TRBJ1-5; D: .; size: .; DNA: TGCGCCAGCAGCCCGACAAACAGAGGACACCGAGAAAATCAGCCCCAGCATTTT; CDR3: CASSPTNRGHRENQPQHF
V: TRBV5-1; J: TRBJ2-1; D: .; size: .; DNA: TGCGCCAGCAGCTTGGGACAGGTTTACAATGAGCAGTTCTTC; CDR3: CASSLGQVYNEQFF
V: TRBV5-6; J: TRBJ2-7; D: .; size: few; DNA: TGTGCCAGCAGCTTGGAAGTGACTACCAGAACCTACGAGCAGTACTTC; CDR3: CASSLEVTTRTYEQYF
V: TRBV19; J: TRBJ1-2; D: TRBD1; size: .; DNA: TGTGCCAGTAGTCGGACAGGAGACTATGGCTACACCTTC; CDR3: CASSRTGDYGYTF
V: TRBV13; J: TRBJ2-1; D: .; size: few; DNA: TGTGCCAGCAGCTTAGTGGGCCCCTACAATGAGCAGTTCTTC; CDR3: CASSLVGPYNEQFF
V: TRBV27; J: TRBJ1-2; D: TRBD1; size: .; DNA: TGTGCCAGCAGTCCCCATACAGGGGGGTATGGCTACACCTTC; CDR3: CASSPHTGGYGYTF
V: TRBV28; J: TRBJ2-7; D: .; size: .; DNA: TGTGCCAGCAAGGGGTCTCGTTTATCGGTCTCCTACGAGCAGTACTTC; CDR3: CASKGSRLSVSYEQYF
V: TRBV7-9; J: TRBJ2-7; D: TRBD2; size: .; DNA: TGTGCCAGCAGCTCCGGGACTAGCGGAGGTTACGAGCAGTACTTC; CDR3: CASSSGTSGGYEQYF
V: TRBV6-1; J: TRBJ1-5; D: .; size: .; DNA: TGTGCCAGCAGTCGCGACAGGTTGGAGCCCCAGCATTTT; CDR3: CASSRDRLEPQHF